This entry is about one T cell receptor (beta chain). The target antigen is unknown. Every subset had its genomic DNA shared out evenly among several immunoSEQ plates. TCRdb's copy holds only in-frame clones and misses some; the assay was immunoSEQ multiplex PCR. Of 950,000 to 1,100,000 clones listed, around 82% are singletons. The data originate from a study of shared clonotypes between healthy human individuals. Study-level points and caveats: Clonotype sharing among donors was expected to depend on sequencing depth.

Trimming took 7 bases from V and 3 from J, leaving 11 bases between them. The CDR3 extends over 13 amino acids. The germline V gene encodes CDR1 MNHEY and CDR2 SVGAGI. The sequencing input was memory CD4+ T cells from PBMCs. The subset: CD45RA-negative fraction. The receptor comes from a man younger than 35 in good health. Some clones in this sample may be carry-over from other donors' samples. This chain links TRBV6-5 with TRBJ2-3, with unresolved D. The CDR3 bases are TGTGCCAGCAAGGACCAAGGGACAGATACGCAGTATTTT. Translation gives CASKDQGTDTQYF.